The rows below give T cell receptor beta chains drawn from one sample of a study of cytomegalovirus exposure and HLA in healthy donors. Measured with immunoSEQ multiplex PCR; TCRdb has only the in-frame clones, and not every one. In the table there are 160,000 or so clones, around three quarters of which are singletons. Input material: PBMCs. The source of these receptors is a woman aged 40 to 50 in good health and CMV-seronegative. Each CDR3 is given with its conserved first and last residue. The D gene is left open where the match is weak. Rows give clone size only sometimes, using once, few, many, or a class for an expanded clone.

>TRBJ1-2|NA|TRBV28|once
CASTLVGGTYGYTF
TGTGCCAGCACTCTAGTGGGGGGTACCTATGGCTACACCTTC
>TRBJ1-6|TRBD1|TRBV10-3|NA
CAISESLTGLNSPLHF
TGTGCCATCAGTGAGTCCTTGACAGGGTTGAATTCACCCCTCCACTTT
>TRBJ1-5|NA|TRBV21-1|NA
CASSKWGSTDYQPQHF
TGTGCCAGCAGCAAATGGGGATCGACAGACTATCAGCCCCAGCATTTT
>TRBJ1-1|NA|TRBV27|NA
CASSLGTLNTEAFF
TGTGCCAGCAGCCTTGGGACATTGAACACTGAAGCTTTCTTT
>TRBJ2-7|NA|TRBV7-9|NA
CASSFSVNEQYF
TGTGCCAGCAGCTTTAGCGTAAACGAGCAGTACTTC
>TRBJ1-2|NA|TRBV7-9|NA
CSSSVSLGGYTF
TGTTCCAGCAGCGTTAGCTTAGGCGGCTACACCTTC
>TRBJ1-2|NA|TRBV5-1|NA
CASSSRGGQAGYTF
TGCGCCAGCAGCTCTCGGGGGGGGCAGGCTGGCTACACCTTC
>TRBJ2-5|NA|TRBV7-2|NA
CASSFPGVQTQYF
TGTGCCAGCAGCTTCCCCGGGGTTCAGACCCAGTACTTC
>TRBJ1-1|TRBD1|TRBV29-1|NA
CSVVPVRDRGNTEAFF
TGCAGCGTTGTCCCTGTCCGGGACAGGGGGAACACTGAAGCTTTCTTT
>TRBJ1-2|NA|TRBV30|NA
CAWSVGWGGGARPFVGYTF
TGTGCCTGGAGTGTTGGGTGGGGAGGGGGGGCGAGGCCCTTCGTTGGCTACACCTTC
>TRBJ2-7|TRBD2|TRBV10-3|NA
CATGVAGGQEQYF
TGTGCCACAGGCGTAGCGGGAGGGCAGGAGCAGTACTTC
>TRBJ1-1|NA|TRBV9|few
CASSSSRDLETEAFF
TGTGCCAGCAGCTCCTCCCGGGACTTGGAGACTGAAGCTTTCTTT
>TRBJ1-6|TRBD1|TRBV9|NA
CASSVRGQENSPLHF
TGTGCCAGCAGCGTCAGGGGGCAGGAGAATTCACCCCTCCACTTT
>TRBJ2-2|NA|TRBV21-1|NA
CASSSPGQGTGELFF
TGTGCCAGCAGCTCCCCGGGACAGGGGACCGGGGAGCTGTTTTTT
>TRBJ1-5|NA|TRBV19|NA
CASSMDSYNQPQHF
TGTGCCAGTAGTATGGACAGCTACAATCAGCCCCAGCATTTT
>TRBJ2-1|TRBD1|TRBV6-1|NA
CASSDRDSKSNEQFF
TGTGCCAGCAGTGACCGGGACAGCAAATCTAATGAGCAGTTCTTC
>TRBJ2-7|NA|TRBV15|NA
CATSRRGGSYEQYF
TGTGCCACCAGCAGGCGCGGCGGCTCCTACGAGCAGTACTTC
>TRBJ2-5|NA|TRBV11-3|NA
CASSLFSSQETQYF
TGTGCCAGCAGCTTATTTAGCAGTCAAGAGACCCAGTACTTC
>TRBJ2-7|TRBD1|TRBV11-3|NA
CASSSTGCEQYF
TGTGCCAGCAGCTCGACAGGGTGTGAGCAGTACTTC
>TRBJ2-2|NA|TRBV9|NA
CASSPRPARGGTGELFF
TGTGCCAGCAGCCCCCGCCCGGCCAGGGGTGGGACCGGGGAGCTGTTTTTT